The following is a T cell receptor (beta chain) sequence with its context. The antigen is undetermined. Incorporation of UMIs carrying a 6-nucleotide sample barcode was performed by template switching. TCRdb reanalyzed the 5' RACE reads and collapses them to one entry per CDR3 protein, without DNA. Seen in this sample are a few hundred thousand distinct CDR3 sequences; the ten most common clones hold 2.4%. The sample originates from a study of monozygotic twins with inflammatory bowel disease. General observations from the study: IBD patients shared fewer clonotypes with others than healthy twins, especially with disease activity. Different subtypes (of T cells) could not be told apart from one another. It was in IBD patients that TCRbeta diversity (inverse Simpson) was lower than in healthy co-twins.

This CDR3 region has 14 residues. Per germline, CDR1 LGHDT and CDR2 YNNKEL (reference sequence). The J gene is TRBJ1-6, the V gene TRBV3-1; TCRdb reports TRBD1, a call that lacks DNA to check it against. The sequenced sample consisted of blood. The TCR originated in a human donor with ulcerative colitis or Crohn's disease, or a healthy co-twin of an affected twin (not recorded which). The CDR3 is CASSQGTDYSPLHF. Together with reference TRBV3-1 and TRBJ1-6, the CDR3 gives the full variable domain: DTAVSQTPKYLVTQMGNDKSIKCEQNLGHDTMYWYKQDSKKFLKIMFSYNNKELIINETVPNRFSPKSPDKAHLNLHINSLELGDSAVYFCASSQGTDYSPLHFGNGTRLTVT.